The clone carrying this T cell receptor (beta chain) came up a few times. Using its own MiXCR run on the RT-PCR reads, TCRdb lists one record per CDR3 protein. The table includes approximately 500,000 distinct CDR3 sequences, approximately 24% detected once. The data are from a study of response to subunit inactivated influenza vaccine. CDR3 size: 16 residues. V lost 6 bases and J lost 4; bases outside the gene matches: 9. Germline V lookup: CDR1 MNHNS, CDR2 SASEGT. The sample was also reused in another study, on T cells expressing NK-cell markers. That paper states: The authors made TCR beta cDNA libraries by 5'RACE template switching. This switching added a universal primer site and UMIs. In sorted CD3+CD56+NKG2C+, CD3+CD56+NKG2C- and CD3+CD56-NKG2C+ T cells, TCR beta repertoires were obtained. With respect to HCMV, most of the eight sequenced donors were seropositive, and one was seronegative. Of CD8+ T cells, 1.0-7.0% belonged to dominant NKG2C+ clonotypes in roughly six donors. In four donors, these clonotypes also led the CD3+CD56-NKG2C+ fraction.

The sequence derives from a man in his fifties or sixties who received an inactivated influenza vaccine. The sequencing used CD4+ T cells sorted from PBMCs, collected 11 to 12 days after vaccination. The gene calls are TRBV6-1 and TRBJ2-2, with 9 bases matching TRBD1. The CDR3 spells CASRPPGQGGTGELFF. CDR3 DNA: TGTGCCAGCAGACCACCGGGACAGGGCGGCACCGGGGAGCTGTTTTTT.